This TCR beta chain was captured in a study of T cell repertoires in cytomegalovirus infection (dated by TCRdb to the late 2010s). Regarding the study in general: Recently identified HLA-C-restricted CMV epitopes, whose presentation resists viral immunomodulation, were targeted by peptide stimulations together with well-studied HLA-B-restricted epitopes. Donor HLA type was relevant to the analysis, because carriage of CMV infection together with the matching HLA type was indicated by public TCR beta signatures. Summary of the overall study and its limitations: Carriers of CMV infection plus the relevant HLA type were discriminated by the cumulative frequency of public TCR beta family members in the study cohort and in an independent approximately 360-donor cohort. The ex vivo response was dominated by HLA-C-restricted CMV-specific TCR beta clonotypes, which also provided the single most frequent clonotype in two of eight donors.

Worth noting for this clonotype: Its antigen remains unidentified. There are no base qualities to consult, and no much larger clone falls within one base.

This sample was sequenced with an Illumina HiSeq 1500. The raw public data were reprocessed by TCRdb itself: fastp quality trimming at Q25, MiXCR clonotype calling, in-frame beta chains only. Identical CDR3 proteins give one entry, which carries the most common genes and DNA. This sample comprises 300,000 or so distinct CDR3 sequences, just under 25% of them detected only once. Of the sample, more than 10% is held by the ten largest clones. Taken from the germline V gene, the CDR1 and CDR2 loops are KGHDR and SFDVKD. Trimming costs V 8 bases and J 4 bases, and their ends lie 8 bases apart. The CDR3 runs 12 amino acids, cysteine and phenylalanine included. Here the CDR3 DNA is all that survives: 36 bases in frame from base 1. Taken with the paper, the label for treatment or condition translates to: in vitro stimulation with specific CMV peptide epitopes to enrich CMV-specific T cells.

This TCR was recovered from a human donor in good health (CMV status not recorded). Some clones in this sample may be carry-over from other donors' samples. Here the sequenced sample was cultured PBMCs, taken from culture after CMV antigen stimulation. The V and J genes are TRBV24-1 and TRBJ1-5; no confident D gene assignment can be made. The nucleotide sequence reads as follows: TGTGCCACCACCGACGGTAATCAGCCCCAGCATTTT. Its translation is CATTDGNQPQHF.